This TCR beta chain appears in the sequencing data of a study of blood T cells in healthy people across ages. PCR was performed a second time for 7 to 11 cycles using a sample-barcoded 5' primer and a J-beta primer mix. In TCRdb, the 5' RACE reads were re-called with MiXCR into one record per CDR3 protein. This table has around 670,000 distinct CDR3 sequences, about 30% appearing once. This CDR3 has 14 residues. CDR1 SGHTA and CDR2 FQGNSA come from the germline V gene. Trimming cost V 1 base and J 4 bases, with 9 bases left between them. General observations from the study: The percentage of naive T cells correlated strongly with TCR beta diversity.

Many counts were recorded for this clonotype. The antigen is unknown. The chain recombines TRBV7-2 with TRBJ2-3; D remains unclear. The receptor was isolated from a woman of 80 years or more in good health. The sequenced sample consisted of blood. The CDR3 reads CASSLGLRADTQYF. The CDR3 region has the DNA TGTGCCAGCAGCTTAGGGCTTCGCGCAGATACGCAGTATTTT.